The 21 T cell receptor beta chains below were found in one sample sequenced in a study of T cells in Graves' hyperthyroidism and ophthalmopathy. Using RNA transcripts as the source, TCR beta CDR3 regions were amplified. Researchers ran a first-round RT-PCR on the TCR CDR3 using the HTBI primer set. Via MiXCR, TCRdb re-called the multiplex PCR reads, giving one row per CDR3 protein. Altogether around 600,000 distinct CDR3 sequences are present, approximately 15% being singletons, with the ten largest covering around 7%. Sequenced: blood. These receptors were collected from a woman between 18 and 29 years old with Graves' ophthalmopathy.

The CDR3 reads CASSIGLAGGNIQETQYF. DNA for the CDR3: TGTGCCAGTAGTATAGGACTAGCGGGAGGGAATATACAAGAGACCCAGTACTTC. This rearrangement joins TRBV19 to TRBJ2-5; 14 bases fit TRBD2. CDR1 is LNHDA and CDR2 is SQIVND in the germline V gene (reference sequence). The CDR3 is made up of 18 amino acids. Trimming at V came to 1 base and at J to 2 bases, leaving 6 bases not matched to a gene.

This clonotype was detected many times. The rearrangement links TRBV28 to TRBJ2-6; D uncertain. V was pared by 6 bases and J by 1 base, with 10 bases between. Germline values: CDR1 MDHEN, CDR2 SYDVKM. The length of the CDR3 is 15 residues. DNA of the CDR3: TGTGCCAGCAGCCCGATGCGGTCTGGGGCCAACGTCCTGACTTTC. This gives the protein CASSPMRSGANVLTF. Supplemented by reference TRBV28 and TRBJ2-6, the full variable domain reads DVKVTQSSRYLVKRTGEKVFLECVQDMDHENMFWYRQDPGLGLRLIYFSYDVKMKEKGDIPEGYSVSREKKERFSLILESASTNQTSMYLCASSPMRSGANVLTFGAGSRLTVL.

The table lists this clonotype with many counts. The rearrangement joins TRBV20-1 to TRBJ2-1, with TRBD1 matching over 8 bases. After removal of 0 bases from V and 6 bases from J, the junction contained 7 bases not matched to a gene. The CDR3 spans 15 residues. Germline-derived CDR1 and CDR2 are DFQATT and SNEGSKA (reference sequence). CDR3 nucleotides: TGCAGTGCTAGAGATCCACAGGGGACAGGCAATGAGCAGTTCTTC. Residues: CSARDPQGTGNEQFF.

As to this clonotype: A junction boundary mismatches the germline segment, possibly from a read error. The J gene is TRBJ2-1, the V gene TRBV7-9, with 11 bases lining up with TRBD2. CDR1 SEHNR and CDR2 FQNEAQ come from the germline V gene (reference sequence). The CDR3 has 20 amino acids. This CDR3 reads CSSSLRRFGLAGGNYNEQFF. The CDR3 DNA reads as TGTTCCAGCAGCTTGCGCCGGTTTGGGCTAGCGGGAGGAAACTACAATGAGCAGTTCTTC.

V is TRBV4-3 and J is TRBJ2-1; TRBD2 matches 7 bases. The CDR3 length is 17 residues. The germline V gene encodes CDR1 LGHNA and CDR2 YSLEER. V lost 1 base and J lost 0; bases outside the gene matches: 6. The CDR3 DNA is TGCGCCAGCAGCCAAGGGGACTGGGGGGGCTCCTACAATGAGCAGTTCTTC. Protein: CASSQGDWGGSYNEQFF.

This clonotype was counted a few times. J is TRBJ2-5 and V is TRBV12-3 or TRBV12-4, with D hard to call. CDR3 length: 12 amino acids. V lost 6 bases and J lost 1, with 6 bases in between. The CDR3 spells CASRGIQETQYF. Here the CDR3 DNA reads TGTGCCAGCAGGGGGATCCAAGAGACCCAGTACTTC.

The rearrangement links TRBV27 to TRBJ1-6; 7 nucleotides line up with TRBD1. This CDR3 is 15 amino acids long. The V segment lost 0 bases and the J segment 7 bases; nucleotides outside the gene matches: 3. Germline CDR1 is MNHEY and CDR2 is SMNVEV (reference sequence). The CDR3 DNA reads TGTGCCAGCAGTTTATCACAGGGGCGAAATTCACCCCTCCACTTT. Its protein is CASSLSQGRNSPLHF.

The chain carries TRBV28 and TRBJ2-3; TRBD2 matches at 7 bases. The CDR3 covers 15 residues. Germline V gives CDR1 MDHEN, CDR2 SYDVKM. V shed 5 bases, J shed 7 bases, and the junction held 12 bases outside the gene matches. The CDR3 nucleotides read TGTGCCAGCAGTCGCCCTGGGACTACCTTTAATACGCAGTATTTT. Translated: CASSRPGTTFNTQYF. The full variable domain, rest sourced from reference TRBV28 and TRBJ2-3, is DVKVTQSSRYLVKRTGEKVFLECVQDMDHENMFWYRQDPGLGLRLIYFSYDVKMKEKGDIPEGYSVSREKKERFSLILESASTNQTSMYLCASSRPGTTFNTQYFGPGTRLTVL.

This clonotype was recorded a few times. The chain combines TRBV2 with TRBJ1-5; D is uncertain. The V and J ends lost 5 bases and 2 bases respectively, with 13 bases between them. CDR1 SNHLY and CDR2 FYNNEI come from the germline V gene. The CDR3 runs 15 residues. The CDR3 here is CASSRPGMGNQPQHF. The CDR3 DNA reads as TGTGCCAGCAGTAGGCCAGGAATGGGCAATCAGCCCCAGCATTTT. The full variable domain, in which reference TRBV2 and TRBJ1-5 provide the parts outside the CDR3, is EPEVTQTPSHQVTQMGQEVILRCVPISNHLYFYWYRQILGQKVEFLVSFYNNEISEKSEIFDDQFSVERPDGSNFTLKIRSTKLEDSAMYFCASSRPGMGNQPQHFGDGTRLSIL.

This clonotype was detected ten times or more. The rearrangement joins TRBV5-8 to TRBJ2-7, with D possibly being TRBD1 (5 bases). This CDR3 has 14 residues. Germline CDR1 and CDR2: SGHTS and YDEGEE. The V gene lost 3 bases and the J gene lost 2 bases, with 12 bases spanning the gap. CDR3: CASSSRAWTYEQYF. The CDR3 DNA is TGTGCCAGCAGCTCCAGGGCATGGACCTACGAGCAGTACTTC.

This clonotype occurred a few times. The gene calls are TRBV29-1 and TRBJ2-7, with D perhaps matching TRBD2 (5 bases). V shed 0 bases and J shed 2 bases, with 17 bases lying between them. CDR3 length: 16 amino acids. Germline V gene lookup returns CDR1 SQVTM and CDR2 ANQGSEA. The DNA for the CDR3 is TGCAGCGTTGAAGATGGCCGCTCTACTAGTACCTACGAGCAGTACTTC. Residues: CSVEDGRSTSTYEQYF.

On this clonotype: Since no conserved phenylalanine or tryptophan closes the CDR3, a read error is the likely cause. The chain couples TRBV3-1 to TRBJ1-1; no definite D call. Looked up from germline, CDR1 is LGHDT and CDR2 is YNNKEL (reference sequence). This CDR3 is built from 14 residues. Trimming took off 0 bases at V and 1 base at J, with 6 bases between the two ends. The CDR3 nucleotides are TGTGCCAGCAGCCAAGAAAATACGAACACTGAAGCTTTCTCT. Amino acid sequence: CASSQENTNTEAFS.

This clonotype was seen more than once but under ten times. The chain employs TRBV24-1 and TRBJ2-4; D remains ambiguous. Germline V gene sequence: CDR1 KGHDR, CDR2 SFDVKD. CDR3 length equals 13 residues. With 4 bases removed from V and 5 bases from J, the gap between germline ends came to 8 bases. As DNA, the CDR3 is TGTGCCACCAGTGACTGGGCCGAAAACATTCAGTACTTC. Amino acid sequence: CATSDWAENIQYF.

V usage is TRBV7-9 and J usage is TRBJ2-6, with a possible D match to TRBD1 (6 bases). Germline loops: CDR1 SEHNR, CDR2 FQNEAQ (reference sequence). Between the trimmed V and J ends, which lost 0 bases and 2 bases, there was a span of 14 bases. There are 18 residues in the CDR3. The CDR3 region is CASSLAWAEGAGANVLTF. CDR3 DNA sequence: TGTGCCAGCAGCTTAGCCTGGGCCGAGGGGGCTGGGGCCAACGTCCTGACTTTC.

This chain uses TRBV27 with TRBJ2-5; 7 nucleotides line up with TRBD1. Germline CDR1 is MNHEY and CDR2 is SMNVEV (reference sequence). The CDR3 length is 14 residues. Trimming cost V 6 bases and J 2 bases; bases outside gene matches: 6. CDR3 DNA sequence: TGTGCCAGCAGCCGCCGGACAGGACAAGAGACCCAGTACTTC. Protein sequence: CASSRRTGQETQYF.

This clonotype was found once. The chain has TRBV4-3 and TRBJ1-5; D is unclear. Germline V gives CDR1 LGHNA, CDR2 YSLEER. The CDR3 sequence is 14 residues long. V lost 0 bases to trimming and J lost 4 bases, with 7 bases between them. Here the CDR3 reads CASSQEPGNQPQHF. In DNA form, the CDR3 reads TGCGCCAGCAGCCAAGAGCCGGGAAATCAGCCCCAGCATTTT.

This clonotype has a count of ten or more. This sequence joins TRBV7-9 and TRBJ2-3; unclear D gene. The ends were cut back, 1 base at V and 0 bases at J, with 8 bases in the middle. CDR3 length equals 15 residues. Per the germline V gene, CDR1 is SEHNR and CDR2 is FQNEAQ (reference sequence). CDR3 residues: CASSLVLTSTDTQYF. CDR3 nucleotides: TGTGCCAGCAGCTTAGTACTTACTAGCACAGATACGCAGTATTTT.

There are many counts of this clonotype. The chain carries TRBV29-1 and TRBJ2-5, with D perhaps TRBD2 (8 bases). V was trimmed by 3 bases and J by 8 bases, leaving 22 bases between them. There are 15 residues in the CDR3. CDR1 and CDR2 from the germline V gene are SQVTM and ANQGSEA. In DNA form, the CDR3 reads TGCAGCGTTGAGTTGAGGGGGCGCGGGGGGTATACCCAGTACTTC. Translation gives CSVELRGRGGYTQYF.

This clonotype was seen only once. The rearrangement joins TRBV9 to TRBJ2-1, with 15 bases fitting TRBD2. V was pared by 0 bases and J by 8 bases, with 9 bases of the junction left unmatched. CDR3 length equals 18 residues. Germline V lookup: CDR1 SGDLS, CDR2 YYNGEE. The CDR3 nucleotides are TGTGCCAGCAGCGTAGCTTCTGGGACTAGCGGGAGGTGGGATGAGCAGTTCTTC. This gives the protein CASSVASGTSGRWDEQFF.

Ten or more counts support this clonotype. The V and J genes are TRBV12-3 or TRBV12-4 and TRBJ1-2; no reliable D call. This CDR3 is 13 amino acids long. V was trimmed by 4 bases and J by 4 bases, leaving 10 bases between them. The CDR3 sequence: CASSSQPTYGYTF. The CDR3 DNA is TGTGCCAGCAGTTCACAGCCTACCTATGGCTACACCTTC.

This clonotype was counted at least ten times. The chain carries TRBV28 and TRBJ2-7; tentative D call: TRBD2 (5 bases). Germline values: CDR1 MDHEN, CDR2 SYDVKM. Trimming removed 6 bases at V and 6 bases at J, with 27 bases between. The CDR3 covers 17 residues. The CDR3, as DNA: TGTGCCAGCAGCATTCCGGGGTTACCGAAGGGAAGTGTCGAGCAGTACTTC. Translation: CASSIPGLPKGSVEQYF.